The rows below give T cell receptor beta chains drawn from one sample of a study of T-cell reconstitution after alpha-beta-depleted transplantation in children. One entry per CDR3 protein, called by TCRdb with MiXCR from the PCR reads. The sample holds 350,000 to 400,000 distinct CDR3 sequences; 10% to 15% are singletons and the top ten take about 4.5%. The source was PBMCs, collected from the stem cell graft. These receptors all come from a human donor who donated a stem cell graft to a child with Fanconi anemia. The CDR3 runs from the conserved cysteine through the conserved F or W. Fields, in order: J gene, D gene, V gene, clone size, CDR3 protein, CDR3 DNA. D genes are given only for firm matches. The size of a clone is reported for some rows only, either as once, few or many, or as a class for expanded clones.

>TRBJ2-3|TRBD2|TRBV9|NA
CASSVGGRGGTDTQYF
TGTGCCAGCAGCGTAGGCGGGCGGGGGGGCACAGATACGCAGTATTTT
>TRBJ2-3|NA|TRBV5-1|many
CASSSPEKADTQYF
TGCGCCAGCAGTTCACCAGAAAAAGCAGATACGCAGTATTTT
>TRBJ1-5|NA|TRBV12-3/TRBV12-4|NA
CASSLVTGSQPQHF
TGTGCCAGCAGTTTAGTCACAGGGAGTCAGCCCCAGCATTTT
>TRBJ2-3|NA|TRBV29-1|few
CSVAADRDHPTDTQYF
TGCAGCGTTGCTGCCGACCGGGACCATCCTACAGATACGCAGTATTTT
>TRBJ1-6|NA|TRBV5-1|NA
CASSPDTRRNSPLHF
TGCGCCAGCAGCCCGGACACAAGACGGAATTCACCCCTCCACTTT
>TRBJ1-2|NA|TRBV3-1|NA
CASSQDLRAYGYTF
TGTGCCAGCAGCCAAGATCTTCGCGCCTATGGCTACACCTTC
>TRBJ2-5|NA|TRBV28|many
CASRTDVRETQYF
TGTGCCAGCAGGACCGATGTCAGAGAGACCCAGTACTTC
>TRBJ2-1|NA|TRBV6-2/TRBV6-3|NA
CASKEDPYNEQFF
TGTGCCAGCAAGGAGGACCCCTACAATGAGCAGTTCTTC
>TRBJ2-2|TRBD1|TRBV19|NA
CASSTGSGGNTGELFF
TGTGCCAGTAGTACGGGTTCAGGGGGGAACACCGGGGAGCTGTTTTTT
>TRBJ2-1|TRBD2|TRBV29-1|NA
CSVVARRGADNEQFF
TGCAGCGTTGTAGCACGGCGGGGGGCCGACAATGAGCAGTTCTTC
>TRBJ2-1|TRBD1|TRBV28|few
CASSRTGEGEQFF
TGTGCCAGCAGCCGGACAGGGGAGGGTGAGCAGTTCTTC
>TRBJ1-2|TRBD1|TRBV11-2|NA
CASSQTQGDYGYTF
TGTGCCAGCAGTCAAACCCAGGGGGACTATGGCTACACCTTC
>TRBJ2-5|TRBD1|TRBV7-2|many
CASSFGTGQETQYF
TGTGCCAGCAGCTTTGGGACAGGGCAAGAGACCCAGTACTTC
>TRBJ2-1|TRBD2|TRBV29-1|NA
CSTRGGDEQFF
TGCAGCACCCGGGGGGGGGATGAGCAGTTCTTC
>TRBJ1-2|NA|TRBV12-3/TRBV12-4|many
CASSLLDRDGGYTF
TGTGCCAGCAGTTTGCTAGACCGGGATGGTGGCTACACCTTC
>TRBJ1-4|NA|TRBV29-1|NA
CSAQTLTTNEKLFF
TGCAGCGCCCAAACCCTCACAACTAATGAAAAACTGTTTTTT
>TRBJ2-5|NA|TRBV7-8|NA
CASSTATEETQYF
TGTGCCAGCAGCACGGCGACCGAAGAGACCCAGTACTTC
>TRBJ1-5|NA|TRBV10-2|many
CASSEGTYNQPQHF
TGCGCCAGCAGTGAGGGGACGTACAATCAGCCCCAGCATTTT
>TRBJ2-1|NA|TRBV2|many
CATDDGGLGGSYNEQFF
TGTGCCACCGATGACGGCGGACTGGGCGGCTCCTACAATGAGCAGTTCTTC
>TRBJ2-5|TRBD1|TRBV5-1|few
CASSLGDRRGETQYF
TGCGCCAGCAGCTTGGGGGACAGGCGGGGAGAGACCCAGTACTTC
>TRBJ2-1|NA|TRBV7-8|few
CASSPHTLKFF
TGTGCCAGCAGCCCCCACACCCTTAAGTTCTTC
>TRBJ2-3|NA|TRBV5-1|NA
CASSLVREDTQYF
TGCGCCAGCAGCTTGGTCAGGGAAGATACGCAGTATTTT
>TRBJ2-3|TRBD2|TRBV2|many
CASLLAGPDTQYF
TGTGCCAGCTTACTAGCGGGGCCAGATACGCAGTATTTT
>TRBJ2-1|NA|TRBV20-1|NA
CSAPAYNEQFF
TGCAGTGCTCCAGCCTACAATGAGCAGTTCTTC
>TRBJ1-2|TRBD1|TRBV13|few
CASSHSRGLEYGYTF
TGTGCCAGCAGCCATAGCAGGGGGCTTGAGTATGGCTACACCTTC
>TRBJ2-7|TRBD1|TRBV5-6|NA
CASRQGAREQYF
TGTGCCAGCCGACAGGGGGCAAGAGAGCAGTACTTC
>TRBJ2-1|NA|TRBV12-3/TRBV12-4|many
CASSLGSATGEQFF
TGTGCCAGCAGTTTAGGTTCGGCGACGGGTGAGCAGTTCTTC
>TRBJ2-1|NA|TRBV5-1|once
CASSLDAVSYNEQFF
TGCGCCAGCAGCTTGGACGCAGTCTCCTACAATGAGCAGTTCTTC
>TRBJ1-4|NA|TRBV5-1|many
CASSLQTTNEKLFF
TGCGCCAGCAGCTTACAGACAACTAATGAAAAACTGTTTTTT
>TRBJ2-7|NA|TRBV6-5|NA
CASSWSPGGVEQYF
TGTGCCAGCAGTTGGTCTCCCGGTGGCGTAGAGCAGTACTTC
>TRBJ2-5|NA|TRBV6-2/TRBV6-3|few
CASTVAETQYF
TGTGCCAGCACAGTAGCGGAGACCCAGTACTTC
>TRBJ2-3|TRBD2|TRBV7-2|many
CASSYIAGSTDTQYF
TGTGCCAGCAGCTATATAGCGGGGAGCACAGATACGCAGTATTTT
>TRBJ2-1|TRBD1|TRBV5-1|many
CASSPRDSYNEQFF
TGCGCCAGCAGCCCCCGGGACAGCTACAATGAGCAGTTCTTC
>TRBJ2-5|NA|TRBV13|once
CASTNSGAETQYF
TGTGCCAGCACCAATTCAGGGGCAGAGACCCAGTACTTC
>TRBJ1-1|TRBD1|TRBV7-8|many
CASSLDRGDEAFF
TGTGCCAGCAGCTTGGACAGGGGGGATGAAGCTTTCTTT
>TRBJ2-7|NA|TRBV2|NA
CASSESSGTYEQYF
TGTGCCAGCAGTGAATCATCCGGGACCTACGAGCAGTACTTC
>TRBJ1-6|NA|TRBV7-2|few
CAAGDNSPLHF
TGTGCCGCGGGGGATAATTCACCCCTCCACTTT
>TRBJ1-1|NA|TRBV20-1|NA
CSAPIPGETEAFF
TGCAGTGCACCCATTCCAGGGGAAACTGAAGCTTTCTTT
>TRBJ2-1|NA|TRBV4-3|few
CASSQGHEQFF
TGCGCCAGCAGCCAGGGTCATGAGCAGTTCTTC
>TRBJ2-1|NA|TRBV18|many
CASSQPGLAHEQFF
TGTGCCAGCTCACAACCGGGCCTCGCCCATGAGCAGTTCTTC
>TRBJ2-2|NA|TRBV7-2|many
CASSHPGYTGELFF
TGTGCCAGCAGTCATCCGGGGTACACCGGGGAGCTGTTTTTT
>TRBJ2-3|NA|TRBV5-1|many
CASSSMGGGLSTDTQYF
TGCGCCAGCAGCTCGATGGGGGGCGGCTTAAGCACAGATACGCAGTATTTT
>TRBJ2-1|TRBD1|TRBV12-3/TRBV12-4|few
CASSPGWTGGLNEQFF
TGTGCCAGCAGCCCGGGCTGGACAGGGGGCTTGAATGAGCAGTTCTTC
>TRBJ1-2|TRBD1|TRBV20-1|NA
CSASGTGATRHGYTF
TGCAGTGCTAGCGGGACAGGGGCAACCCGTCATGGCTACACCTTC
>TRBJ2-7|NA|TRBV6-2/TRBV6-3|NA
CASTGRNSYEQYF
TGTGCCAGCACGGGCAGAAATTCCTACGAGCAGTACTTC
>TRBJ1-4|NA|TRBV2|many
CASSESPPRVANEKLFF
TGTGCCAGCAGTGAATCCCCCCCGCGCGTTGCTAATGAAAAACTGTTTTTT
>TRBJ2-5|NA|TRBV7-2|few
CASSYQETWETQYF
TGTGCCAGCAGCTACCAGGAGACTTGGGAGACCCAGTACTTC
>TRBJ2-5|NA|TRBV30|NA
CAWARQGGSTQYF
TGTGCCTGGGCCAGACAGGGAGGTTCGACCCAGTACTTC
>TRBJ1-1|NA|TRBV20-1|many
CSASGGTEAFF
TGCAGTGCTAGCGGGGGCACTGAAGCTTTCTTT
>TRBJ1-2|NA|TRBV13|NA
CASSLGVPSKANYGYTF
TGTGCCAGCAGCTTAGGGGTACCCTCGAAAGCTAACTATGGCTACACCTTC
>TRBJ1-1|TRBD1|TRBV5-1|few
CASSSRQGWNTEAFF
TGCGCCAGCAGCTCCCGACAGGGCTGGAACACTGAAGCTTTCTTT